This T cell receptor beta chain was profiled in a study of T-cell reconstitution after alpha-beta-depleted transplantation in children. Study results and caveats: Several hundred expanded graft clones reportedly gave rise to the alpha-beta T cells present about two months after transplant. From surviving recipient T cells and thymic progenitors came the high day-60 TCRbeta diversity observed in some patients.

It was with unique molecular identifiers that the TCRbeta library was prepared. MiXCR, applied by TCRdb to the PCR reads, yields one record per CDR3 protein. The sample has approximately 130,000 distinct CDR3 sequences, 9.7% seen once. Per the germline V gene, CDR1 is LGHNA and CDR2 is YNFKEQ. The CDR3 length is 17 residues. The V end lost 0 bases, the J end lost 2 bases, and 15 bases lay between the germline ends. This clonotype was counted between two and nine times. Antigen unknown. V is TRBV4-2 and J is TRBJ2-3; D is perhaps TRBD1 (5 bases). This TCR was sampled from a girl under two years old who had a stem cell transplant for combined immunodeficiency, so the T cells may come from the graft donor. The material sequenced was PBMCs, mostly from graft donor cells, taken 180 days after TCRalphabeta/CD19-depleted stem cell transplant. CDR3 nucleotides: TGTGCCAGCAGCCAAGAGGGGCAGGCAGGGATCACAGATACGCAGTATTTT. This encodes CASSQEGQAGITDTQYF.